This entry lists 5 T cell receptor beta chains sequenced from one sample in a study of HIV-infected children after antiretroviral therapy interruption. Treatment denoted: PENTA 11 planned treatment interruption arm or continuous ART arm. RNA-based 3' RACE libraries used unique molecular identifiers. A single record per CDR3 protein comes from TCRdb applying MiXCR to the 3' RACE reads. The sample has under 50,000 distinct CDR3 sequences; around 4% are singletons. The sample consisted of CD45RA+ CD4+ T cells from PBMCs, pooled from several time points, taken from a donor given antiretroviral therapy, either interrupted or continuous. Specified subset: naive CD4+ CD45RA+ CD45RO- T cells. The origin of the receptors is a pool of human donors with HIV.

The table lists this clonotype with many counts. The chain carries TRBV7-8 and TRBJ1-1; tentative D call: TRBD1 (6 bases). Trimming left V 2 bases short and J 6 bases short, with 13 bases between. The CDR3 runs to 14 residues. Germline CDR1 reads SGHVS; CDR2 reads FQNEAQ. CDR3 protein: CASSLSRDTPEAFF. In DNA form, the CDR3 reads TGTGCCAGCAGCTTATCTCGGGACACTCCTGAAGCTTTCTTT.

There are many counts of this clonotype. This chain links TRBV20-1 with TRBJ2-7; D is undetermined. The CDR3 has 13 amino acids. Per germline, CDR1 DFQATT and CDR2 SNEGSKA (reference sequence). V was clipped by 5 bases and J by 2 bases, with 13 bases between them. DNA of the CDR3: TGCAGTGCTCGTCCGGGCGGAACCTACGAGCAGTACTTC. It yields the protein CSARPGGTYEQYF.

The chain links TRBV29-1 to TRBJ2-7, with 8 positions matching TRBD1. V trimming: 7 bases; J trimming: 3 bases; junction bases outside the gene matches: 5. CDR1 is SQVTM and CDR2 is ANQGSEA in the germline V gene. CDR3 length: 12 amino acids. The CDR3 coding sequence is TGCAGCGGCGGACAGGGTGACTACGAGCAGTACTTC. Amino acid sequence: CSGGQGDYEQYF.

This clonotype was counted a few times. The rearrangement uses TRBV9 and TRBJ1-2; no clear D. The CDR3 extends over 16 amino acids. CDR1 is SGDLS, CDR2 YYNGEE, per germline. V lost 3 bases and J 3 bases, leaving 18 bases between the germline ends. In nucleotides, the CDR3 is TGTGCCAGCAGCGAGAGGCCGGGCCCTGGAGACTATGGCTACACCTTC. Protein product: CASSERPGPGDYGYTF.

This clonotype was counted at least ten times. This rearrangement joins TRBV12-3 or TRBV12-4 to TRBJ2-1; D may match TRBD1 or TRBD2 (6 bases each). The CDR3 spans 15 residues. Trimming cost V 4 bases and J 8 bases, with 18 bases left between them. CDR3 coding DNA: TGTGCCAGCAGTTCCCTGGGGGGCAGATGGGATGAGCAGTTCTTC. Protein sequence: CASSSLGGRWDEQFF.